This is a list of T cell receptor beta chains from one sample in a study of shared clonotypes between healthy human individuals. Sequencing was performed with immunoSEQ multiplex PCR; in TCRdb, only in-frame clones are kept and a portion is missing. Among roughly 1 million clones listed, 78% were seen once. The specimen was memory CD4+ T cells from PBMCs. The receptors were gathered from a man in his late teens or twenties in good health. Some clones in this sample may be carry-over from other donors' samples. Both conserved end residues are part of each CDR3. The order of the fields is J gene, V gene, CDR3 protein.

J: TRBJ2-3
V: TRBV7-2
CDR3: CASSPGTRGDTQYF

J: TRBJ1-2
V: TRBV5-5
CDR3: CASSLVREGGGYTF

J: TRBJ1-5
V: TRBV7-2
CDR3: CASSPKGTYQPQHF

J: TRBJ1-1
V: TRBV10-2
CDR3: CASNRVGDTEAFF

J: TRBJ1-1
V: TRBV9
CDR3: CASSVGYVTEAFF

J: TRBJ1-2
V: TRBV30
CDR3: CACIRGGYGYTF

J: TRBJ2-7
V: TRBV7-2
CDR3: CASRTTRTGGIYEQYF

J: TRBJ2-7
V: TRBV5-1
CDR3: CASSSSGTGGLEQYF

J: TRBJ1-1
V: TRBV18
CDR3: CASSRSAVTINTEAFF

J: TRBJ2-4
V: TRBV19
CDR3: CASSSQTVAKNIQYF

J: TRBJ2-3
V: TRBV7-2
CDR3: CASSLPQGPIDTQYF

J: TRBJ1-1
V: TRBV28
CDR3: CASSFQGQGTEAFF

J: TRBJ2-4
V: TRBV18
CDR3: CASSPWDRNIQYF

J: TRBJ2-5
V: TRBV2
CDR3: CASSSGDFQETQYF

J: TRBJ2-1
V: TRBV5-1
CDR3: CASSLSVSQGEQFF

J: TRBJ1-1
V: TRBV2
CDR3: CASSEGTEDTEAFF

J: TRBJ1-1
V: TRBV19
CDR3: CASTGSGSSEAFF

J: TRBJ2-2
V: TRBV29-1
CDR3: CSAKNTGELFF

J: TRBJ2-7
V: TRBV6-1
CDR3: CASAGTGVREQYF

J: TRBJ1-1
V: TRBV7-2
CDR3: CASSFQGSTEAFF

J: TRBJ2-4
V: TRBV27
CDR3: CASSLLSGGSGKNIQYF

J: TRBJ2-3
V: TRBV28
CDR3: CASSRPGAVDTQYF

J: TRBJ1-2
V: TRBV28
CDR3: CATPGRGSRGDYGYTF

J: TRBJ2-5
V: TRBV20-1
CDR3: CMLTNQETQYF

J: TRBJ1-4
V: TRBV2
CDR3: CASSFSTTGEKVNEKLFF

J: TRBJ1-2
V: TRBV11-2
CDR3: CASSRDRGAYGYTF

J: TRBJ2-5
V: TRBV29-1
CDR3: CSARVQFDETQYF

J: TRBJ1-5
V: TRBV5-1
CDR3: CASSPGVGQPQHF